The 8 T cell receptor beta chains below come from one sample, sequenced in a study of beta chain features in type 1 diabetes. The isolated RNA, all of it, was reverse transcribed, so expressed TCRB transcripts were what got sequenced. Sequencing was performed with immunoSEQ multiplex PCR; in TCRdb, only in-frame clones are kept and a portion is missing. The data contain 500,000 to 700,000 clones, roughly 15% of them singletons. Sequenced input: naive CD4+ T cells from blood. Source of these receptors: a man younger than 35 in good health.

This clone was counted only a few times. The chain joins TRBV5-1 to TRBJ2-1; tentatively, D is TRBD2 (6 bases). The CDR3 runs to 16 residues. Germline CDR1 is SGHRS and CDR2 is YFSETQ. V dropped 1 base and J dropped 7 bases, with 18 bases sitting between them. The CDR3 spells CASSLSSGQGWNEQFF. CDR3 nucleotide sequence: TGCGCCAGCAGCTTGTCGAGCGGGCAGGGATGGAATGAGCAGTTCTTC.

J is TRBJ2-5 and V is TRBV28; D is possibly TRBD1 or TRBD2 (5 bases each). Trimming removed 6 bases from V and 13 bases from J, with 18 bases in between. The CDR3 has 12 residues. Germline lookup yields CDR1 MDHEN and CDR2 SYDVKM. Here the CDR3 reads CASSKAGTPPYF. CDR3 in DNA: TGTGCCAGCAGCAAAGCTGGGACCCCACCGTACTTC.

The chain couples TRBV9 to TRBJ2-2; tentative D call: TRBD1 (6 bases). In germline, CDR1 is SGDLS, CDR2 YYNGEE. The CDR3 contains 16 residues. V lost 3 bases, J lost 4 bases, and 16 bases lay in between. CDR3 DNA sequence: TGTGCCAGCAGCGACCCCGGGACAAGGGGCACCGGGGAGCTGTTTTTT. It yields the protein CASSDPGTRGTGELFF.

This clone occurred a few times. This chain links TRBV27 with TRBJ2-7; TRBD1 agrees at 7 bases. This CDR3 contains 20 residues. V lost 3 bases to trimming and J lost 3 bases; unmatched junction nucleotides: 23. Germline CDR1 MNHEY, CDR2 SMNVEV (reference sequence). The CDR3 spells CASSFRTPIMGQMINYEQYF. The CDR3 region has the DNA TGTGCCAGCAGTTTCCGGACTCCAATAATGGGACAGATGATTAACTACGAGCAGTACTTC.

The genes are TRBV18 and TRBJ2-2, with D possibly matching TRBD2 (6 bases). V was shortened by 4 bases and J by 5 bases, with 17 bases between the two germline ends. The CDR3 contains 16 residues. Germline V lookup: CDR1 KGHSH, CDR2 LQKENI. CDR3 amino acids: CASSRRDFDYTGELFF. CDR3 coding DNA: TGTGCCAGCTCACGCCGGGACTTCGATTATACCGGGGAGCTGTTTTTT. Full variable domain (remainder filled in from reference TRBV18 and TRBJ2-2): NAGVMQNPRHLVRRRGQEARLRCSPMKGHSHVYWYRQLPEEGLKFMVYLQKENIIDESGMPKERFSAEFPKEGPSILRIQQVVRGDSAAYFCASSRRDFDYTGELFFGEGSRLTVL.

This clone has just a few counts. The chain uses TRBV19 and TRBJ2-7; 12 bases align to TRBD1. From germline, CDR1 is LNHDA and CDR2 SQIVND (reference sequence). The CDR3 consists of 14 residues. V was pared by 6 bases and J by 3 bases, with 3 bases of the junction left unmatched. The CDR3 sequence is CASRGTGGFYEQYF. The CDR3 DNA reads as TGTGCCAGTAGGGGGACAGGGGGCTTCTACGAGCAGTACTTC.

In this sample, this clone turned up a few times. V usage is TRBV7-9 and J usage is TRBJ2-3, with D perhaps TRBD1 (6 bases). CDR3 size: 16 residues. Germline CDR1 reads SEHNR; CDR2 reads FQNEAQ (reference sequence). Between the trimmed V and J ends, which lost 2 bases and 1 base, there was a span of 13 bases. The CDR3 spells CASSLRGAGGTDTQYF. In nucleotides, the CDR3 is TGTGCCAGCAGCTTAAGAGGGGCAGGGGGCACAGATACGCAGTATTTT.

V and J are TRBV7-6 and TRBJ1-6; D call uncertain. CDR3 length: 16 amino acids. Germline CDR1 reads SGHVS; CDR2 reads FNYEAQ. The V end was cut by 5 bases, the J end by 7 bases, with 18 bases between. CDR3 residues: CASSVTGPGGNSPLHF. Here the CDR3 DNA reads TGTGCCAGCAGCGTTACCGGACCCGGCGGGAATTCACCCCTCCACTTT.